What follows describes a single TCR beta chain. The antigen this receptor binds is unknown. Within one base of it there is no much larger clone, and no base qualities were kept. The immunoSEQ Assay, a bias-controlled multiplex PCR, was used to amplify TCRbeta CDR3 regions from genomic DNA. The paper's data handling went like this. The number of nucleated cells in each sample was estimated by amplification of reference gene primers within the assay. Sequence reads were collapsed and filtered to measure the absolute abundance of every unique TCRbeta CDR3 rearrangement. For each sample, productive Simpson clonality was calculated as the square root of Simpson's diversity index across productive rearrangements. Entries here come from immuneACCESS through TCRdb and include only in-frame sequences with V and J called. Some clones fail to appear in such tables; in the studies checked, an unresolved V gene covers under half of the shortfall, and the cause of the remainder is unknown. That table is the source of V, J and clone size, and D and trimming were worked out from the DNA. The sample profile shows 450,000 to 500,000 clones; around 85% of them were found once. 8.3% of the sample belongs to the ten largest clones.

The sample belongs to a study of blood T cell repertoires in COVID-19 (TCRdb year 2020). Broadly, across the study: Samples from collaborators originated in the United States, Italy and Spain and spanned both the acute and convalescent phases of COVID-19. The material from the prospective study consisted of cDNA or gDNA derived from T cells, B-cell-depleted T cells, or PBMCs. Deeply sampled blood TCRbeta repertoires from subjects exposed to, actively infected with, or recovered from COVID-19 were included in the dataset. A freely available public database, intended as a resource for researchers studying the immune response to SARS-CoV-2, is where the repertoires were released. Samples came from the ongoing ImmuneRACE study (first 160 participants) plus 1,254 subjects from 6 global collaborators. A de-identified subject ID, COVID-19 status, age in years and sex were almost always included in the sample metadata. Where available, HLA class I and class II types were obtained from metadata supplied by the sample provider rather than from assay-based typing. On the study overall, not on this receptor specifically: The quantity of clinical and demographic metadata differed by source and by participant and was supplied without curation.

Inclusive of the bounding cysteine and phenylalanine, the CDR3 is 16 residues long. CDR3 DNA is the only sequence kept; it has 48 bases, read in frame from the first base. V drops 4 bases and J drops 2 bases, leaving 15 bases in between. Via the germline V gene, CDR1 is SGHDT and CDR2 YYEEEE. Participants in the prospective study were aged 18 to 89 years, lived in under 30 United States geographic areas, and enrolled through a virtual design. To assign participants to cohorts, the prospective study relied on clinical history that participants themselves reported in a screening survey and a study questionnaire. ImmuneRACE Cohort 3 recovered participants were defined by two consecutive negative NP/OP PCR tests, healthcare professional clearance, or symptom resolution. In the prospective study, whole blood, serum and a nasopharyngeal or oropharyngeal swab were collected from each participant by mobile phlebotomists. Additional blood draws and questionnaires over an approximately two-month period could optionally be provided by prospective study participants. Prospective study blood samples were shipped either frozen or at room temperature before DNA extraction.

The clonotype was recovered from a woman aged 55-75 years who had recovered from COVID-19. The V gene is TRBV5-6 and the J gene is TRBJ2-2, with the D gene uncertain. Sequencing was carried out using PBMCs or T cells enriched from blood (not recorded which). Here the CDR3 is given as CASSPFYSYNTGELFF. Here is the DNA: TGTGCCAGCAGCCCGTTTTACAGCTATAACACCGGGGAGCTGTTTTTT.